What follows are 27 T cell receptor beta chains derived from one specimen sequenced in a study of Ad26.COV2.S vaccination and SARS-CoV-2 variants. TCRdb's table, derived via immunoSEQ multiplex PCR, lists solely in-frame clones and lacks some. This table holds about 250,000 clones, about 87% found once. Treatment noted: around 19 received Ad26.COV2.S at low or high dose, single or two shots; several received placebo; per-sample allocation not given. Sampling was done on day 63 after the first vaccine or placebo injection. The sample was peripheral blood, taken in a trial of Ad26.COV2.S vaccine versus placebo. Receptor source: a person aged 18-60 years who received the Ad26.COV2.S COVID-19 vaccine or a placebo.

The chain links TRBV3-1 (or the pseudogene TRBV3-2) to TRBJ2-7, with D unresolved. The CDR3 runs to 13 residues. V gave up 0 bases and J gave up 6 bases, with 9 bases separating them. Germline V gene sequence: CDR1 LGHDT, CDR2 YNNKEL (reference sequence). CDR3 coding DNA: TGTGCCAGCAGCCAAGATATGGGTGGCGAGCAGTACTTC. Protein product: CASSQDMGGEQYF.

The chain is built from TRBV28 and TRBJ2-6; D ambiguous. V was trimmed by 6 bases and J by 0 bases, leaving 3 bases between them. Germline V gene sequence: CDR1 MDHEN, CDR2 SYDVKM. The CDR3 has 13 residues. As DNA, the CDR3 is TGTGCCAGCAGACACTCTGGGGCCAACGTCCTGACTTTC. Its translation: CASRHSGANVLTF.

The CDR3 here is CAWRTASATNEKLFF. CDR3 nucleotides: TGTGCCTGGAGGACAGCCAGTGCAACTAATGAAAAACTGTTTTTT. This chain connects TRBV30 to TRBJ1-4, with a tentative D call TRBD1 (5 bases). V was pared by 3 bases and J by 0 bases, with 11 bases between. Germline CDR1 is GTSNPN and CDR2 is SVGIG (reference sequence). The CDR3 spans 15 residues.

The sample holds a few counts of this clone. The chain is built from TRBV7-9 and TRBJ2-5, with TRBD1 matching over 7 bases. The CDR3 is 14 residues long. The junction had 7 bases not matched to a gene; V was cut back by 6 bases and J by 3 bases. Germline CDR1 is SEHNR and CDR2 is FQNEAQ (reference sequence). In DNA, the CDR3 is TGTGCCAGCAGTCCCGGGACAGCTAAAGAGACCCAGTACTTC. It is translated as CASSPGTAKETQYF.

CDR3 nucleotide sequence: TGTGCCAGCAGCCAAGGACCAGTCTCCGGGGAGCTGTTTTTT. Encoded protein: CASSQGPVSGELFF. The chain couples TRBV3-1 (or the pseudogene TRBV3-2) to TRBJ2-2; no clear D gene. This CDR3 comprises 14 residues. V dropped 1 base and J dropped 6 bases, with 9 bases sitting between them. CDR1 is LGHDT and CDR2 is YNNKEL in the germline V gene (reference sequence).

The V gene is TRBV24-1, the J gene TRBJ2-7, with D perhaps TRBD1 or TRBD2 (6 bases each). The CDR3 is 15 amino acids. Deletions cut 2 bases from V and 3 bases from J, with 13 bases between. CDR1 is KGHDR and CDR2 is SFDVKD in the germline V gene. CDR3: CATSDSSGALYEQYF. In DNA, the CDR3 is TGTGCCACCAGTGATTCCTCGGGGGCCCTCTACGAGCAGTACTTC.

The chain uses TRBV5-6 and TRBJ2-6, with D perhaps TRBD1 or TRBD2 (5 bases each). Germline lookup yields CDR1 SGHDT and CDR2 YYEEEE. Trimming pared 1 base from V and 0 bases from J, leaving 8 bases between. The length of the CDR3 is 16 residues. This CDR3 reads CASSLRGPSGANVLTF. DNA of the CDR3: TGTGCCAGCAGCTTGCGGGGCCCCTCTGGGGCCAACGTCCTGACTTTC.

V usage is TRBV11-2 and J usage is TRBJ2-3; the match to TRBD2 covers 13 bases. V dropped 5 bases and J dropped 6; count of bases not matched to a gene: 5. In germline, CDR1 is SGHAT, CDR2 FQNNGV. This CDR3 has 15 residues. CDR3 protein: CASSRTSGGPDTQYF. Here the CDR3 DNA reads TGTGCCAGCAGCAGGACTAGCGGGGGACCCGATACGCAGTATTTT.

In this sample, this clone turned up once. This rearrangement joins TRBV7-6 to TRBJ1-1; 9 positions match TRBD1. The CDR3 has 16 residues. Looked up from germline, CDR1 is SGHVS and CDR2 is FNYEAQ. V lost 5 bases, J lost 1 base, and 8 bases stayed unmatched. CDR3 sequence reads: CASSIRPGQGNTEAFF. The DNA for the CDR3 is TGTGCCAGCAGCATCCGACCGGGACAGGGGAACACTGAAGCTTTCTTT.

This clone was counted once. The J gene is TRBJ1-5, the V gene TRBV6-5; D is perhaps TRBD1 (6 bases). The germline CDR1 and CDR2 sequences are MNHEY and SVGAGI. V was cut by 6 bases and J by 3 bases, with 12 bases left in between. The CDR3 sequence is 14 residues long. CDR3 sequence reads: CASRPTGYNQPQHF. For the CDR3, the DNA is TGTGCCAGCAGACCCACAGGGTACAATCAGCCCCAGCATTTT.

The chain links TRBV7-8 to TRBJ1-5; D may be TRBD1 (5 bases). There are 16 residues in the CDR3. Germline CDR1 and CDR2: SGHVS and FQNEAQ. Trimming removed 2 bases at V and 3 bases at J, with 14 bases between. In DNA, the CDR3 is TGTGCCAGCAGCTTACTCAGGGAAAGGGTCAATCAGCCCCAGCATTTT. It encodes CASSLLRERVNQPQHF.

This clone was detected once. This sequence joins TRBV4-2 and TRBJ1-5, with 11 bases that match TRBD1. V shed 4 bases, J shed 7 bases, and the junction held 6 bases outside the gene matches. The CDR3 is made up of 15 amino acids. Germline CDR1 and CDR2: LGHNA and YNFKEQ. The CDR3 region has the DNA TGTGCCAGCAGCCTGGACAGGGGGCTTCGGCAGCCCCAGCATTTT. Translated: CASSLDRGLRQPQHF.

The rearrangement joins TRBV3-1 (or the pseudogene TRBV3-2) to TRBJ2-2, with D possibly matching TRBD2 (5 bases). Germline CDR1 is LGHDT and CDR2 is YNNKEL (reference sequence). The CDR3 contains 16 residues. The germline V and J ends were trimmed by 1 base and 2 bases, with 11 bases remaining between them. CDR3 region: CASSQVSDQNTGELFF. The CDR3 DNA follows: TGTGCCAGCAGCCAAGTTAGCGACCAAAACACCGGGGAGCTGTTTTTT.

The DNA for the CDR3 is TGTGCCAGCTTCTTGATTTTACAAAAACTAGCCAAAAACATTCAGTACTTC. This translates into CASFLILQKLAKNIQYF. V is TRBV3-1 (or the pseudogene TRBV3-2) and J is TRBJ2-4; D gene uncertain. This CDR3 is built from 17 residues. Germline CDR1 LGHDT, CDR2 YNNKEL (reference sequence). The V end was cut by 8 bases, the J end by 0 bases, with 20 bases between.

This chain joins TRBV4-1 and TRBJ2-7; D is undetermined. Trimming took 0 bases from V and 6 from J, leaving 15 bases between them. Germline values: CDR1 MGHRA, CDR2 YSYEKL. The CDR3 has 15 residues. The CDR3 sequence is CASSQDLRSWGEQYF. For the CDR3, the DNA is TGCGCCAGCAGCCAAGATCTCCGTAGTTGGGGCGAGCAGTACTTC.

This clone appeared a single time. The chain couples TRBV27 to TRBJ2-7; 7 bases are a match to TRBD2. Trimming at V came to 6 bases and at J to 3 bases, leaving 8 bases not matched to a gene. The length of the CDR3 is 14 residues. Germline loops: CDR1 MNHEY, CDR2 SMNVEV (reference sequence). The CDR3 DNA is TGTGCCAGCAGCCCTCGGCGGGGGTTCTACGAGCAGTACTTC. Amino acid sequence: CASSPRRGFYEQYF.

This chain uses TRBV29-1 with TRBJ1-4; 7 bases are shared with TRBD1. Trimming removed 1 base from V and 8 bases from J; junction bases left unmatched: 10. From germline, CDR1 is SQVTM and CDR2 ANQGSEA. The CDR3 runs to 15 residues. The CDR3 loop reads CSVEGTGDHGEKLFF. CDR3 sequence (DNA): TGCAGCGTTGAAGGGACAGGTGATCATGGGGAAAAACTGTTTTTT.

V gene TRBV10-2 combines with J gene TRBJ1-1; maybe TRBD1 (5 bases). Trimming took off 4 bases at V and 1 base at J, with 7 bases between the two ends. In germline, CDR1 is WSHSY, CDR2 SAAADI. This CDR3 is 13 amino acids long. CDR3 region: CASSGQSNTEAFF. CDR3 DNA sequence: TGCGCCAGCAGTGGACAGTCGAACACTGAAGCTTTCTTT.

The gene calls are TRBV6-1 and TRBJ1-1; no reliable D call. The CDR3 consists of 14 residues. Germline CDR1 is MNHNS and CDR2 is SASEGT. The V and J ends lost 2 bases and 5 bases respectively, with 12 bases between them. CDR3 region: CASSEFVRWTEAFF. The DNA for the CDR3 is TGTGCCAGCAGTGAATTTGTTCGGTGGACTGAAGCTTTCTTT.

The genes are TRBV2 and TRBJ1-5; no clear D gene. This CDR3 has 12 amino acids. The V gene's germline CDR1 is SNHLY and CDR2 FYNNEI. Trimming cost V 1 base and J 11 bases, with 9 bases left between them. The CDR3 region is CASSEDGRTQHF. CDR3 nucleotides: TGTGCCAGCAGTGAAGACGGCCGGACCCAGCATTTT.

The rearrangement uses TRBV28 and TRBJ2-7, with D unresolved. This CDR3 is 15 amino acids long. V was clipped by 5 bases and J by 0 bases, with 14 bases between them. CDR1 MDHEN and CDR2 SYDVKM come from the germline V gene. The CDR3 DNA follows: TGTGCCAGCAGTAATAGTGCATCGTACTCCTACGAGCAGTACTTC. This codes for CASSNSASYSYEQYF.

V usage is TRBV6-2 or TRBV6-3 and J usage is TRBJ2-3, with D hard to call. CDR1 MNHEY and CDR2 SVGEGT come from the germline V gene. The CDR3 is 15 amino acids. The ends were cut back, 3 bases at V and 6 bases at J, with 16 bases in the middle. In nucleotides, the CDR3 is TGTGCCAGCAGTTATACAGCCGCGAGCAGCGATACGCAGTATTTT. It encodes CASSYTAASSDTQYF.

The CDR3 DNA sequence: TGTGCCAGCAGTTACGAGGAGGGAAGGGCAGATACGCAGTATTTT. Amino acids: CASSYEEGRADTQYF. The chain links TRBV6-5 to TRBJ2-3, with D possibly being TRBD2 (6 bases). V was clipped by 2 bases and J by 4 bases, with 13 bases between them. This CDR3 region has 15 residues. CDR1 is MNHEY, CDR2 SVGAGI, per germline.

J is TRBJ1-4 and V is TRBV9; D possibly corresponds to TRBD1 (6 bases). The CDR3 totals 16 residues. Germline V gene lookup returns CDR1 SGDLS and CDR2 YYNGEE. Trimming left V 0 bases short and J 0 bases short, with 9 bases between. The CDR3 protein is CASSVAAGATNEKLFF. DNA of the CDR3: TGTGCCAGCAGCGTAGCCGCAGGGGCAACTAATGAAAAACTGTTTTTT.

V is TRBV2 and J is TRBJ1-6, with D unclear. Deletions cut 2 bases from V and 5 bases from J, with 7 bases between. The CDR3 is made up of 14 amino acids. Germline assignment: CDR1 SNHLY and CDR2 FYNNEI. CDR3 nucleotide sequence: TGTGCCAGCAGTGAAATAGGGAATAATTCACCCCTCCACTTT. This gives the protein CASSEIGNNSPLHF. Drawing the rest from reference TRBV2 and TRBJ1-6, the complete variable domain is EPEVTQTPSHQVTQMGQEVILRCVPISNHLYFYWYRQILGQKVEFLVSFYNNEISEKSEIFDDQFSVERPDGSNFTLKIRSTKLEDSAMYFCASSEIGNNSPLHFGNGTRLTVT.

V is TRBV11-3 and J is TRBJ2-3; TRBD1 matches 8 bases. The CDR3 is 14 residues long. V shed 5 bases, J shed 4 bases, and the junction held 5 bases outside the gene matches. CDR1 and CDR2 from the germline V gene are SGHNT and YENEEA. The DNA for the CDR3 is TGTGCCAGCAGCCCACAGGGGGTAGCAGATACGCAGTATTTT. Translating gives CASSPQGVADTQYF.

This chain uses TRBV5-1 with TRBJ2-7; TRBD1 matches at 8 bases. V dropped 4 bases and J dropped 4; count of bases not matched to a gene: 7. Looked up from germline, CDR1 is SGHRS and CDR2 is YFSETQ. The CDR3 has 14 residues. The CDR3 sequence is CASSPGGAEYEQYF. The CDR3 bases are TGCGCCAGCAGCCCAGGGGGCGCGGAATACGAGCAGTACTTC.